The source of this T cell receptor beta chain is a study of shared clonotypes between healthy human individuals. Study context: Each donor contributed plates that comprised three CD4 naive, three CD4 memory, two CD8 naive and one CD8 memory.

The donors were adults (healthy and HIV-negative) with no recent acute infections or vaccinations. Study-wide points: Larger estimated richness was generally recorded for naive subsets relative to memory subsets.

TCRdb's table, derived via immunoSEQ multiplex PCR, lists solely in-frame clones and lacks some. There are millions of clones in the sample; roughly 94% occur only once, and 0.13% lies in the top ten. For this clone: What it binds is not known.

The receptor was derived from a man aged 18 to 30 in good health. Material: naive CD4+ T cells sorted from blood. Subset defined: CD45RA+ positively selected.

The chain's CDR3 is CASSPGIAGTHRSEQYF. The CDR3 DNA reads as TGTGCCAGCAGCCCCGGGATAGCGGGAACCCACCGCTCCGAGCAGTACTTC. The chain employs TRBV7-2 and TRBJ2-7, with 8 bases identical to TRBD2. Germline values: CDR1 SGHTA, CDR2 FQGNSA. This CDR3 contains 17 residues. The V and J ends lost 5 bases and 6 bases, in that order; junction bases with no gene match: 18.